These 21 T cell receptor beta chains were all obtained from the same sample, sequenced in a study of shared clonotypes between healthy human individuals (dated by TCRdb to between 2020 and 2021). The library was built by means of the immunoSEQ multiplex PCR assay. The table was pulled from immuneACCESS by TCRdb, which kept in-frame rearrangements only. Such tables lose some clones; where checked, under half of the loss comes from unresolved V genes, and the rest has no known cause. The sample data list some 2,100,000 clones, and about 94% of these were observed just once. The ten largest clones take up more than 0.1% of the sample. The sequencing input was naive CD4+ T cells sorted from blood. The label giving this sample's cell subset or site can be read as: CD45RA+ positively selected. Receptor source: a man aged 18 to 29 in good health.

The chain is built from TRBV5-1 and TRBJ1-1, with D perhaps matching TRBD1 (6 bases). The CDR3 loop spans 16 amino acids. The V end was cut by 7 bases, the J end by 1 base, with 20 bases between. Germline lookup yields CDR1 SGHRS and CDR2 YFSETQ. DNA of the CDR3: TGCGCCAGCCACAACAGGGCACCATTCCCGAACACTGAAGCTTTCTTT. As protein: CASHNRAPFPNTEAFF. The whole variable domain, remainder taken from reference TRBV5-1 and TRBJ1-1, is KAGVTQTPRYLIKTRGQQVTLSCSPISGHRSVSWYQQTPGQGLQFLFEYFSETQRNKGNFPGRFSGRQFSNSRSEMNVSTLELGDSALYLCASHNRAPFPNTEAFFGQGTRLTVV.

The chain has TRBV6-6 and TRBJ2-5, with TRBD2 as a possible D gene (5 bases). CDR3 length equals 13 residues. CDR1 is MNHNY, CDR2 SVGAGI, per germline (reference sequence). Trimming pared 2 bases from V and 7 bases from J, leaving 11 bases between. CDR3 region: CASSYGLALTQYF. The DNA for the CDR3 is TGTGCCAGCAGTTACGGTCTAGCTTTGACCCAGTACTTC.

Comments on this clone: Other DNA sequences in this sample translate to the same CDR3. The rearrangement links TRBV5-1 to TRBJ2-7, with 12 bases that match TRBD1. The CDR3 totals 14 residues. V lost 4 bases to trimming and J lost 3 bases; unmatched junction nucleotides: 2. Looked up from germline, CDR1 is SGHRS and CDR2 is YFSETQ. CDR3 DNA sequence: TGCGCCAGCAGCGGGACAGGGGGCAGCTACGAGCAGTACTTC. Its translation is CASSGTGGSYEQYF.

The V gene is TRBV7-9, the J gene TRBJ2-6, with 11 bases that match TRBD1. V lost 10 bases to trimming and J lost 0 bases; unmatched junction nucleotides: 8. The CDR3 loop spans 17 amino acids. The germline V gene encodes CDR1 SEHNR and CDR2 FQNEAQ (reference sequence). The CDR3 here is CATGLGQGDSGANVLTF. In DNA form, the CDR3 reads TGTGCCACCGGCTTGGGACAGGGGGACTCTGGGGCCAACGTCCTGACTTTC.

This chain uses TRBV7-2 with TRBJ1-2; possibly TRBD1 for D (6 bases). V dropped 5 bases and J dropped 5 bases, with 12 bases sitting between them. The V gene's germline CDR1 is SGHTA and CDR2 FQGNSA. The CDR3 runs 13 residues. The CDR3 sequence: CASSPTGPYGYTF. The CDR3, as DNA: TGTGCCAGCAGCCCAACAGGGCCTTATGGCTACACCTTC.

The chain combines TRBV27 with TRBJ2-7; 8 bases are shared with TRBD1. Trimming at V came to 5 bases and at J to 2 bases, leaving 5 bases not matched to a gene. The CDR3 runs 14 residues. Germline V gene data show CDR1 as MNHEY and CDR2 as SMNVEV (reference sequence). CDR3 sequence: CASSPGDRTYEQYF. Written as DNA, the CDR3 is TGTGCCAGCAGTCCGGGGGACAGGACCTACGAGCAGTACTTC.

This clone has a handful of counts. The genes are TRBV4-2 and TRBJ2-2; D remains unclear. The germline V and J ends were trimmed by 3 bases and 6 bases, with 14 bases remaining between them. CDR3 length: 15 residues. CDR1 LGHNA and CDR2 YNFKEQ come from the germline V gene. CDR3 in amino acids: CASSQTGPLAGELFF. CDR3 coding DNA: TGTGCCAGCAGCCAGACCGGGCCCCTCGCCGGGGAGCTGTTTTTT.

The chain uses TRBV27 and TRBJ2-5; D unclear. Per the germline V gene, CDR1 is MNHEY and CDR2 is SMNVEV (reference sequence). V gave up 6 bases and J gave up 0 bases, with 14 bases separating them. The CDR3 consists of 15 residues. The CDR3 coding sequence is TGTGCCAGCAGCCCTGTAAATTGGTACCAAGAGACCCAGTACTTC. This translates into CASSPVNWYQETQYF.

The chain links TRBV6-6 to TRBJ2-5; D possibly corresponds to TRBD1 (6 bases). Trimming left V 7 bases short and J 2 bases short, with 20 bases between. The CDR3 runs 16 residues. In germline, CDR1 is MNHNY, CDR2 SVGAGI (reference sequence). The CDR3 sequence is CASTISKGGNQETQYF. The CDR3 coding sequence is TGTGCCAGCACCATATCTAAAGGGGGTAATCAAGAGACCCAGTACTTC.

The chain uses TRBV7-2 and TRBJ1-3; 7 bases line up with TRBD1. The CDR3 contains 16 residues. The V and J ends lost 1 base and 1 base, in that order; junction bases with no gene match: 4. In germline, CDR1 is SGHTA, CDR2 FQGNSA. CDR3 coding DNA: TGTGCCAGCAGCTTAGAGAGGGGGCGATCTGGAAACACCATATATTTT. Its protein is CASSLERGRSGNTIYF.

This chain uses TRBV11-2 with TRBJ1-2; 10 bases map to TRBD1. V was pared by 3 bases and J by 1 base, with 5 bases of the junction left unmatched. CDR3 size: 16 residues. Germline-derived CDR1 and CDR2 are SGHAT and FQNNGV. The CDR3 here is CASSLAGTGVNYGYTF. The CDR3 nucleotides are TGTGCCAGCAGCTTGGCCGGGACAGGGGTTAACTATGGCTACACCTTC.

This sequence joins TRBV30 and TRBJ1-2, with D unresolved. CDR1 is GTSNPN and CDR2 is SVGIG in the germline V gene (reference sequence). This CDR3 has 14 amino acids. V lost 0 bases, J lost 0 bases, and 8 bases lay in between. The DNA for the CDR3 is TGTGCCTGGAGTGTGAGGCGGACTAACTATGGCTACACCTTC. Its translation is CAWSVRRTNYGYTF.

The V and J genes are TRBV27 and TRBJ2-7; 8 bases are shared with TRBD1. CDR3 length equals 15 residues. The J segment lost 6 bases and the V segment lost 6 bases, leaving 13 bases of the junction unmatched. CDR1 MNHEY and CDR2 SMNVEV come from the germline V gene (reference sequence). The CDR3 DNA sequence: TGTGCCAGCAGGCGAACTTCGGACAGGGTCGGCGAGCAGTACTTC. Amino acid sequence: CASRRTSDRVGEQYF.

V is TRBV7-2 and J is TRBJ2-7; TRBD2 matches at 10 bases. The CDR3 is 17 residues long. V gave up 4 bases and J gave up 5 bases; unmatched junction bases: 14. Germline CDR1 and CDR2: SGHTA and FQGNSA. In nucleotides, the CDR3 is TGTGCCAGCAGCTCCGGGTCTAGCGGGAGCTTCCTCGACGAGCAGTACTTC. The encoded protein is CASSSGSSGSFLDEQYF.

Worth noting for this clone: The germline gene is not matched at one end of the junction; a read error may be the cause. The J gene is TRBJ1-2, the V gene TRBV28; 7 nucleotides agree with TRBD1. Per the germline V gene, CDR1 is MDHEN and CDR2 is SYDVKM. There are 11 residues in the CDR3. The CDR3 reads CASSQRQGRSF. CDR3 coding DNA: TGTGCCAGCAGTCAACGACAGGGTCGGTCGTTC.

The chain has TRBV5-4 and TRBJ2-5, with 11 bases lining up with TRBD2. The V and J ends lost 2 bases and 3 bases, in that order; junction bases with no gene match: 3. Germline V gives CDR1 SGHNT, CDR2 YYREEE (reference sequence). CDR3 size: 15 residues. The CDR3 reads CASSLGSGREETQYF. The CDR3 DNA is TGTGCCAGCAGCTTAGGTAGCGGGAGGGAAGAGACCCAGTACTTC.

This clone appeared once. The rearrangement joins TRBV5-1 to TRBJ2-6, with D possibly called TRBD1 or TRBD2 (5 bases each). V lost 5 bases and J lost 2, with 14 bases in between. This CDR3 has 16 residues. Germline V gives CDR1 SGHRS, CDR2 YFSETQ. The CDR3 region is CASSEGFVPGANVLTF. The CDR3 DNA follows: TGCGCCAGCAGTGAGGGGTTTGTGCCTGGGGCCAACGTCCTGACTTTC.

CDR3 region: CASSLAGGVGYTF. CDR3 nucleotide sequence: TGTGCCAGCAGCTTAGCAGGGGGCGTGGGCTACACCTTC. The chain couples TRBV11-2 to TRBJ1-2, with 8 nucleotides matching TRBD1. The junction had 3 bases not matched to a gene; V was cut back by 1 base and J by 8 bases. Germline V CDR1 and CDR2: SGHAT, FQNNGV. The CDR3 has 13 residues.

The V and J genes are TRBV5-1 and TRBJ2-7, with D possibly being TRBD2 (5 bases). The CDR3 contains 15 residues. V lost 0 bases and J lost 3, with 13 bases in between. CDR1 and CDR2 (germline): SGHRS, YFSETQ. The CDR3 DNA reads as TGCGCCAGCAGCTTGGTACGGGGTAAGGACTACGAGCAGTACTTC. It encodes CASSLVRGKDYEQYF.

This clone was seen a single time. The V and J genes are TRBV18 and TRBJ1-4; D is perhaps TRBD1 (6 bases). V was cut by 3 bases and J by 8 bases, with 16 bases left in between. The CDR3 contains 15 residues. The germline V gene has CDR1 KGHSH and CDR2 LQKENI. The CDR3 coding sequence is TGTGCCAGCTCACCGAATACAGGGAGAGTCGAAAAACTGTTTTTT. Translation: CASSPNTGRVEKLFF.

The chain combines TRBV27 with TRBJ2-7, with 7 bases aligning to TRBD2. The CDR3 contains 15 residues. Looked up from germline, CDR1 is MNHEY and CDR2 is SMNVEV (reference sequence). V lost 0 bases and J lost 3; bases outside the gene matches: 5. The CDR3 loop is CASSLSGRENYEQYF. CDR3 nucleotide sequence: TGTGCCAGCAGTTTATCGGGGCGGGAGAACTACGAGCAGTACTTC.